This T cell receptor (beta chain) is drawn from a study of glioma-infiltrating T cells (dated by TCRdb to the mid-2010s). Broadly, across the study: The study sequenced TCR alpha- and beta-chain repertoires from glioma tissue, from non-neoplastic brain tissue and from matched peripheral blood mononuclear cells. The paired cohort was made up of three low-grade glioma patients, fewer than 10 primary glioblastoma patients and three non-glioma patients who contributed non-neoplastic brain tissue. To gauge divergence between tissue and blood T-cell populations, every tissue-infiltrating repertoire was compared against the peripheral blood repertoire from the same patient.

This clonotype was seen ten or more times. Its antigen is not yet known. No qualities accompany the bases; no much larger clone lies one base away. CDR1 and CDR2 are drawn from the germline V gene (reference sequence): LNHNV, YYDKDF. V was cut back by 4 bases and J by 4 bases, leaving a gap of 10 bases between them. CDR3 length: 13 amino acids, cysteine to phenylalanine. Only the CDR3 DNA is retained, 39 bases long and in frame from the first base. Paper-wide results and their limitations: Group comparisons rested on small numbers: three non-neoplastic, three low-grade glioma and 7 or 8 glioblastoma patients. Very few CDR3 sequences were shared between tissue and blood, attributed to high CDR3 diversity and limited sampling. In non-neoplastic patients, VJ-independent divergence between tissue and blood fell below expectation, whereas in all gliomas, and especially in low-grade gliomas, the divergence rose above expectation.

The iRepertoire nested amplicon-rescue multiplex PCR (arm-PCR) platform was used to amplify TCR alpha and beta CDR3 regions from RNA. The input for one-step reverse transcription and amplification was 100-400 ng of tissue mRNA or PBMC total RNA. Following bead purification, Illumina adapters were added by a secondary multiplex PCR, and libraries between 200 and 400 bp were gel-purified. Libraries carried internal 6-nucleotide barcodes used for demultiplexing. Sequencing of the libraries was done on an Illumina MiSeq using 2x220 or 2x250 nucleotide paired-end reads. Per the original workflow: Paired reads were merged using FLASH 1.2.11 and were aligned to the GRCh37 human genome using BWA-MEM, after which TRA and TRB reads were extracted. For V and J assignment, an IMGT-derived reference of cassette sequences and CDR3 motifs that included pseudogenes was used. Reads were translated in three frames, and productive CDR3s were defined as those with a C...FGXG motif and no stop codons. A clonotype was defined as a unique combination of a V-J cassette pair and a CDR3 amino acid sequence. Filtering of reads was based on Hamming distance, with the threshold set by the sequence error rate of each sample in mapped regions. TCRdb reworked the public reads: Q25 trimming with fastp, MiXCR clone assembly, productive beta chains retained. Rows are unified per CDR3 protein, each entry keeping the most common DNA and genes. Clone size and V and J calls follow TCRdb, not the original study. A total of 110,000 or so distinct CDR3 sequences appear in this sample, less than 30% of them only once. Approximately 35% of the sample is held by the ten biggest clonotypes.

The sequenced sample was glioma tissue, nonneoplastic brain tissue, or PBMCs (not recorded which). The chain is encoded by TRBV15 joined to TRBJ2-5, and perhaps TRBD2 as D gene, on 6 matching bases. This TCR came from a human donor with low-grade glioma or glioblastoma, undergoing nonglioma brain surgery, or in good health (not recorded which). The DNA is TGTGCCACCAGCACGGGAGTGCGAGAGACCCAGTACTTC. Its product reads: CATSTGVRETQYF.